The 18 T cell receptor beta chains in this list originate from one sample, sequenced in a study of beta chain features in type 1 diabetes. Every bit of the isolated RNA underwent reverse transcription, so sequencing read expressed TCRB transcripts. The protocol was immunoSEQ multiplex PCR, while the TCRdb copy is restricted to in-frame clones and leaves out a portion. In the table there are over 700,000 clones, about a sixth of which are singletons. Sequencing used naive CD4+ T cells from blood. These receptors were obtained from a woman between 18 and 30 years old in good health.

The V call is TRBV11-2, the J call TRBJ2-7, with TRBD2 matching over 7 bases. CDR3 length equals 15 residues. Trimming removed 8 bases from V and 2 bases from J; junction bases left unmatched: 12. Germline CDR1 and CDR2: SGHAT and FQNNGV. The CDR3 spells CASLPSGKFTYEQYF. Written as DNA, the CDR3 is TGTGCCAGCCTCCCTAGCGGAAAATTCACCTACGAGCAGTACTTC.

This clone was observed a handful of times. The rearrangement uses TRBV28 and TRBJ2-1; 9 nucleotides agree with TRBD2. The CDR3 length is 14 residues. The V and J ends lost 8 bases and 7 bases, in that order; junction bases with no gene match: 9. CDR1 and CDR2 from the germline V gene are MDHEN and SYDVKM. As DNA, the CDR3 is TGTGCCAGCGCGCGGGAGGGTGGTACGAATGAGCAGTTCTTC. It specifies CASAREGGTNEQFF.

The CDR3 DNA sequence: TGTGCCAGTAGTACCTCCGGCTTCTACGAGCAGTACTTC. It translates to CASSTSGFYEQYF. The chain carries TRBV19 and TRBJ2-7, with no clear D. The V end lost 4 bases, the J end lost 3 bases, and 10 bases lay between the germline ends. The CDR3 is 13 residues long. Germline V gene data show CDR1 as LNHDA and CDR2 as SQIVND (reference sequence).

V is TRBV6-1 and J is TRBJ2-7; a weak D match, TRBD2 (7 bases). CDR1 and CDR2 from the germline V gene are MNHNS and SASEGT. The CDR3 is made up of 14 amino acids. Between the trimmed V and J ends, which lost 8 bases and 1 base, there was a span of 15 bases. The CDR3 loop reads CASGRGGGSYEQYF. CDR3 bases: TGTGCCAGCGGGCGAGGGGGAGGGTCCTACGAGCAGTACTTC.

CDR3 amino acids: CASNPGTNPGELFF. The CDR3 nucleotides are TGTGCCAGCAACCCCGGGACTAATCCCGGGGAGCTGTTTTTT. The rearrangement links TRBV5-4 to TRBJ2-2; TRBD2 matches 7 bases. V was clipped by 6 bases and J by 6 bases; unmatched bases: 8. There are 14 residues in the CDR3. Germline values: CDR1 SGHNT, CDR2 YYREEE (reference sequence).

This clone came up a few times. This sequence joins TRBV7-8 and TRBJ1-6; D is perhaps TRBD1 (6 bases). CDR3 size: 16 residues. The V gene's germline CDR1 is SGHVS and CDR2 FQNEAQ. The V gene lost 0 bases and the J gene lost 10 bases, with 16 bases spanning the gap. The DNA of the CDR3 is TGTGCCAGCAGCTTAGCGTGGGCAACAGGGAACTCACCCCTCCACTTT. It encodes CASSLAWATGNSPLHF. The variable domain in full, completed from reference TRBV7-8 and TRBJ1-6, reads GAGVSQSPRYKVAKRGQDVALRCDPISGHVSLFWYQQALGQGPEFLTYFQNEAQLDKSGLPSDRFFAERPEGSVSTLKIQRTQQEDSAVYLCASSLAWATGNSPLHFGNGTRLTVT.

Written as DNA, the CDR3 is TGTGCCAGCAGTCCTACGACTACGGTCCGTATCGAGCAGTACTTC. It codes for CASSPTTTVRIEQYF. The rearrangement links TRBV28 to TRBJ2-7; possible D gene TRBD2, 5 bases. CDR1 is MDHEN, CDR2 SYDVKM, per germline. CDR3 length: 15 residues. The ends were cut back, 5 bases at V and 6 bases at J, with 20 bases in the middle.

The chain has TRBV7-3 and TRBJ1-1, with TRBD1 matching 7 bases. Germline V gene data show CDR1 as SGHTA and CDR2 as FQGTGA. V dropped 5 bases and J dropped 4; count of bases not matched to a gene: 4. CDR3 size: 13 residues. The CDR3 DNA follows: TGTGCCAGCAGCCCAGGGGGGGTCACTGAAGCTTTCTTT. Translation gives CASSPGGVTEAFF.

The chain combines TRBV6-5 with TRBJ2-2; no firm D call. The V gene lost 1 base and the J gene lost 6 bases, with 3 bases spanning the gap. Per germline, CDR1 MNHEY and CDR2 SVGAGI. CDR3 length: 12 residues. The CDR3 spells CASSYLAGELFF. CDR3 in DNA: TGTGCCAGCAGTTACTTGGCCGGGGAGCTGTTTTTT.

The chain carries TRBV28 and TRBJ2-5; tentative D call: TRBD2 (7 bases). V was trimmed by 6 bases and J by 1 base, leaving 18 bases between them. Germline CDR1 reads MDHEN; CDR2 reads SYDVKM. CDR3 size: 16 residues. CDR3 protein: CASSTPGGNSQETQYF. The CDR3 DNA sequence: TGTGCCAGCAGCACGCCGGGGGGCAACTCCCAAGAGACCCAGTACTTC.

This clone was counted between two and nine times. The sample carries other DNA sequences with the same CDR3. The CDR3 sequence is CASSLVAGSYNEQFF. CDR3 nucleotide sequence: TGCGCCAGCAGCTTGGTAGCGGGAAGTTACAATGAGCAGTTCTTC. The chain couples TRBV5-1 to TRBJ2-1, with 8 positions matching TRBD2. The V gene's germline CDR1 is SGHRS and CDR2 YFSETQ. V trimming: 0 bases; J trimming: 4 bases; junction bases outside the gene matches: 3. This CDR3 region has 15 residues.

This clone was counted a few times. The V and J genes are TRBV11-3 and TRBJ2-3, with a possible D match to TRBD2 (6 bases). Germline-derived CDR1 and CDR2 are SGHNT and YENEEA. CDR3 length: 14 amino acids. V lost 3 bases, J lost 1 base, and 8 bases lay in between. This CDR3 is CASSFSSGTDTQYF. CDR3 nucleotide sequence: TGTGCCAGCAGCTTCTCTAGCGGCACAGATACGCAGTATTTT.

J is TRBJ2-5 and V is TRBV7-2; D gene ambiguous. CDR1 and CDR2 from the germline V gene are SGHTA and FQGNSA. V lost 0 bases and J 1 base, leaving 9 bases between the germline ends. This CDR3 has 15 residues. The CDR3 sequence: CASSLALTRQETQYF. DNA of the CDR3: TGTGCCAGCAGCTTAGCGCTTACTCGCCAAGAGACCCAGTACTTC.

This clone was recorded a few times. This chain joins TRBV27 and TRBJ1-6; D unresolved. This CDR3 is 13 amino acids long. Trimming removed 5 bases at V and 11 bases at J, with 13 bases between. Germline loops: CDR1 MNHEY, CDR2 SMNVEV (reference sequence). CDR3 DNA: TGTGCCAGCAGTCCCATTCTGCGGACACCCCTCCACTTT. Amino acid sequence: CASSPILRTPLHF.

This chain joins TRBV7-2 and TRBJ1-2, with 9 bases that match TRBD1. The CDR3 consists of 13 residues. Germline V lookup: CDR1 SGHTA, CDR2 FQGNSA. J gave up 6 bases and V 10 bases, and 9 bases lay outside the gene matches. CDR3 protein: CATQQGAGHGYTF. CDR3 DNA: TGTGCCACACAACAGGGGGCGGGTCATGGCTACACCTTC.

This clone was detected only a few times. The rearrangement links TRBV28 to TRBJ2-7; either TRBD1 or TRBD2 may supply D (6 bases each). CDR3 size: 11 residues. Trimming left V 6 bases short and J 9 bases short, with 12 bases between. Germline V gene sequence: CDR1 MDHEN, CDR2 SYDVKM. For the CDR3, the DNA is TGTGCCAGCAGGGAGGGGGTTGGGCAGTACTTC. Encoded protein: CASREGVGQYF.

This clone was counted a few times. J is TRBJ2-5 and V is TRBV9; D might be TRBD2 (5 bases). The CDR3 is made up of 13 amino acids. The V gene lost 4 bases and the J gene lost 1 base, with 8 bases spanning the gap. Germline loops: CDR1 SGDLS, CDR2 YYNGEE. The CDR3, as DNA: TGTGCCAGCAGCCCCCGGGGCCAAGAGACCCAGTACTTC. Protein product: CASSPRGQETQYF.

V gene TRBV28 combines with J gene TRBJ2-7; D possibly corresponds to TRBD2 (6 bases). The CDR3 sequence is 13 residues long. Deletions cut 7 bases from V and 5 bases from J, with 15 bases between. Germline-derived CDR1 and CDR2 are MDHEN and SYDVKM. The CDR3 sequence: CASTLGGRNEQYF. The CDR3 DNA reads TGTGCCAGCACCCTCGGGGGACGAAACGAGCAGTACTTC.